Listed below are T cell receptor beta chains from one sample, sequenced in a study of blood T cells in healthy people across ages. TCRdb re-derived calls from the 5' RACE reads in MiXCR, one entry per CDR3 protein. The sample has roughly 1 million distinct CDR3 sequences, 20% to 25% seen once. These data are also associated with another study on T cells of mothers and their children.

Sequencing used blood. The receptors were gathered from a girl aged 2 to 9 in good health. Each CDR3 is given with its conserved first and last residue. D genes are given only for firm matches. A clone size is listed for some rows: how often the clone was seen (once, few, many), or a class if it is expanded.

v_gene	j_gene	abundance	d_gene	CDR3aa	CDR3nt
TRBV6-2/TRBV6-3	TRBJ1-1	-	-	CASSYLGGRAGNTEAFF	TGTGCCAGCAGTTACCTCGGGGGCAGAGCGGGGAACACTGAAGCTTTCTTT
TRBV25-1	TRBJ2-5	-	TRBD1	CASSKLGQGGETQYF	TGTGCCAGCAGTAAATTAGGACAGGGAGGTGAGACCCAGTACTTC
TRBV4-1	TRBJ2-2	few	TRBD1	CASSQDPGTDTGELFF	TGCGCCAGCAGCCAAGACCCCGGGACAGACACCGGGGAGCTGTTTTTT
TRBV14	TRBJ2-1	-	-	CASSQGTGSPTWNEQFF	TGTGCCAGCAGCCAAGGAACCGGAAGCCCCACGTGGAACGAGCAGTTCTTC
TRBV12-3/TRBV12-4	TRBJ2-1	few	-	CASSLGDPRDEQFF	TGTGCCAGCAGTTTAGGGGACCCCAGGGATGAGCAGTTCTTC
TRBV10-2	TRBJ2-5	-	-	CASSESILAGQETQYF	TGCGCCAGCAGTGAGTCGATCCTCGCAGGTCAAGAGACCCAGTACTTC
TRBV5-8	TRBJ2-7	-	TRBD1	CASSRGTGQNEQYF	TGTGCCAGCAGCCGCGGGACAGGGCAAAACGAGCAGTACTTC
TRBV4-3	TRBJ2-7	-	TRBD2	CASSQEIGLAEYEQYF	TGCGCCAGCAGCCAAGAGATCGGACTAGCGGAATACGAGCAGTACTTC
TRBV6-1	TRBJ2-5	-	-	CASSENGQPILETQYF	TGTGCCAGCAGTGAAAACGGACAGCCTATTTTAGAGACCCAGTACTTC
TRBV25-1	TRBJ1-4	-	-	CASKGDGEKLFF	TGTGCCAGCAAAGGGGACGGTGAAAAACTGTTTTTT
TRBV12-3/TRBV12-4	TRBJ1-1	-	-	CASSGVTEAFF	TGTGCCAGCAGTGGGGTTACTGAAGCTTTCTTT
TRBV7-2	TRBJ2-7	few	TRBD2	CASSPRVRGVPPTEQYF	TGTGCCAGCAGCCCCAGGGTCCGGGGGGTACCTCCTACAGAGCAGTACTTC
TRBV28	TRBJ2-5	-	TRBD2	CASALGGAPRQETQYF	TGTGCCAGCGCCCTCGGGGGGGCTCCGCGTCAAGAGACCCAGTACTTC
TRBV19	TRBJ1-2	few	TRBD1	CASSSPTGESYGYTF	TGTGCCAGTAGTAGCCCGACAGGGGAGAGCTATGGCTACACCTTC
TRBV29-1	TRBJ2-5	few	-	CSVEDRDQETQYF	TGCAGCGTTGAAGATCGGGACCAAGAGACCCAGTACTTC
TRBV2	TRBJ1-2	-	-	CASSVGWQGYTF	TGTGCCAGCAGTGTCGGGTGGCAGGGCTACACCTTC
TRBV10-3	TRBJ1-2	few	-	CAISDTGGYTF	TGTGCCATCAGTGATACAGGGGGCTACACCTTC
TRBV5-1	TRBJ2-7	-	-	CASSLALSARGDEQYF	TGCGCCAGCAGCTTGGCCCTAAGCGCACGCGGGGACGAGCAGTACTTC
TRBV6-5	TRBJ2-7	-	TRBD2	CASSPGLAGRYEQYF	TGTGCCAGCAGCCCGGGACTAGCGGGAAGGTACGAGCAGTACTTC
TRBV6-1	TRBJ1-2	few	-	CASSERRINYGYTF	TGTGCCAGCAGTGAAAGGAGAATTAACTATGGCTACACCTTC
TRBV3-1	TRBJ2-7	-	-	CASSLRHSSYEQYF	TGTGCCAGCAGCCTCAGACATAGCTCCTACGAGCAGTACTTC
TRBV18	TRBJ2-5	many	-	CASSPLAQETQYF	TGTGCCAGCTCACCATTGGCCCAAGAGACCCAGTACTTC